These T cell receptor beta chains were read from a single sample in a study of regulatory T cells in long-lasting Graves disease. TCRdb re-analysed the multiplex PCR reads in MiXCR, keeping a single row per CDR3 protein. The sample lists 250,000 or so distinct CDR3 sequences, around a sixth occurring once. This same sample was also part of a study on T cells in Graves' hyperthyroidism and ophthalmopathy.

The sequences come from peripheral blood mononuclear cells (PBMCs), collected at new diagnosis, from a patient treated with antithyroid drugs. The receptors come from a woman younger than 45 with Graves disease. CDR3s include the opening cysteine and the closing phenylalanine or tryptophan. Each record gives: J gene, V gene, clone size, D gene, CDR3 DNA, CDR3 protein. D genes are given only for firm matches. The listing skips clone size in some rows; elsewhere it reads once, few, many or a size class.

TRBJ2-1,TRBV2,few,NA,TGTGCCAGCAGTGATTGGGTCAGTTACAATGAGCAGTTCTTC,CASSDWVSYNEQFF
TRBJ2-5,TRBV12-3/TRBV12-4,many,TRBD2,TGTGCCAGCAGAGTTAGCGGGATGGAGACCCAGTACTTC,CASRVSGMETQYF
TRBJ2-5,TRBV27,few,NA,TGTGCCAGCAGTTTAACCCCTTGGGGGACCCAGTACTTC,CASSLTPWGTQYF
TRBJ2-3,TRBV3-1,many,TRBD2,TGTGCCAGCAGCCAATCAAGCGGGGGTGATACGCAGTATTTT,CASSQSSGGDTQYF
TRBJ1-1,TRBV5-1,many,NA,TGCGCCAGCAGCTTGGCAGAGAACACTGAAGCTTTCTTT,CASSLAENTEAFF
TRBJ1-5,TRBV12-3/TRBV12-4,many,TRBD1,TGTGCCAGCAGCAGCCGGGACAGAAATCAGCCCCAGCATTTT,CASSSRDRNQPQHF
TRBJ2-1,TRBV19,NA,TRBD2,TGTGCCAGTAGTATAGGTCTAGCGGGGGGCACTGAGCAGTTCTTC,CASSIGLAGGTEQFF
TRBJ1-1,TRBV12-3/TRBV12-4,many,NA,TGTGCCAGCAGTTCCCGGGAGGGTAAAACTGAAGCTTTCTTT,CASSSREGKTEAFF
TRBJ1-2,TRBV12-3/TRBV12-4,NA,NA,TGTGCCAGCAGGGGACGGTCCGGGGGCTACACCTTC,CASRGRSGGYTF
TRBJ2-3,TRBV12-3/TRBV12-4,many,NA,TGTGCCAGCAGTTTATCCCGGGACCGCACAGATACGCAGTATTTT,CASSLSRDRTDTQYF
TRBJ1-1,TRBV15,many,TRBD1,TGTGCCACCAGCAGAAGGGACAGAGAAGCTTTCTTT,CATSRRDREAFF